There are a few counts of the clone carrying this TCR beta chain. Its specificity is unknown. This CDR3 is built from 14 residues. CDR1 and CDR2 from the germline V gene are SGHVS and FQNEAQ. Trimming removed 5 bases from V and 13 bases from J, with 21 bases in between. The data are from a study of T cell repertoires in cytomegalovirus infection. Study background: Indications came from public TCR beta signatures; they pointed to CMV infection and to a matching HLA type.

Study-level findings and limits: HLA-C-restricted CMV-specific TCR beta clonotypes prevailed in the ex vivo response.

TCRdb reanalysed the reads using MiXCR and keeps one entry per CDR3 protein. The sample has around 430,000 distinct CDR3 sequences, roughly 43% seen once. The sequenced sample was cultured PBMCs, obtained from culture after CMV antigen stimulation. This TCR was recovered from a human donor in good health (CMV status not recorded). Some clones in this sample may be carry-over from other donors' samples. V usage is TRBV7-8 and J usage is TRBJ2-1; no reliable D call. CDR3 amino acids: CASSAPQRLIRQFF. The CDR3, as DNA: TGTGCCAGCAGCGCCCCCCAGAGGCTAATAAGACAGTTCTTC.